This TCR beta chain was captured by sequencing in a study of cytomegalovirus exposure and HLA in healthy donors. The data were produced by immunoSEQ multiplex PCR, yet TCRdb's version contains in-frame clones alone and is incomplete. There are fewer than 100,000 clones in the sample; 94% occur only once, and approximately 3.4% lies in the top ten. The trim removed 5 bases at V and 5 bases at J, leaving 8 bases unmatched. The CDR3 loop spans 17 amino acids. Germline V gene data show CDR1 as SGHTA and CDR2 as FQGNSA. While the first cohort had some 700 subjects, the donors belonged to the separate validation cohort of over a hundred subjects.

The chain joins TRBV7-2 to TRBJ2-2; 13 bases agree with TRBD2. The specimen sequenced was PBMCs. This clonotype was obtained from a woman under 30 in good health and CMV-seropositive. Written as DNA, the CDR3 is TGTGCCAGCAGCCGCCAACTAGCGGGGGGGCGGACCGGGGAGCTGTTTTTT. It yields the protein CASSRQLAGGRTGELFF.